The 25 T cell receptor beta chains given below trace back to one sample, sequenced in a study of blood T cell repertoires in COVID-19. Profiled with immunoSEQ multiplex PCR; TCRdb holds only in-frame clones, not every one. The sample lists 200,000 to 250,000 clones; 89% were seen once. The specimen sequenced was peripheral blood. The origin of the receptors is a man aged 55 to 70 who had recovered from COVID-19.

The V call is TRBV3-1 (or the pseudogene TRBV3-2), the J call TRBJ2-7; D remains unclear. The CDR3 runs to 15 residues. Per the germline V gene, CDR1 is LGHDT and CDR2 is YNNKEL (reference sequence). V dropped 1 base and J dropped 2 bases, with 12 bases sitting between them. The CDR3 loop reads CASSQGGSKTYEQYF. The CDR3, as DNA: TGTGCCAGCAGCCAAGGAGGCAGCAAAACCTACGAGCAGTACTTC.

The chain carries TRBV12-3 or TRBV12-4 and TRBJ2-5, with D possibly TRBD1 on 6 matching bases. Trimming took off 5 bases at V and 7 bases at J, with 14 bases between the two ends. The CDR3 contains 13 residues. For the CDR3, the DNA is TGTGCCAGCAGTCTCAGCGTAGGGGGGACCCAGTACTTC. This translates into CASSLSVGGTQYF.

The gene calls are TRBV5-6 and TRBJ1-3, with a possible D match to TRBD1 (6 bases). V lost 3 bases and J lost 1, with 8 bases in between. This CDR3 region has 14 residues. Germline CDR1 and CDR2: SGHDT and YYEEEE. DNA for the CDR3: TGTGCCAGCAGCTCACAGGGATCTGGAAACACCATATATTTT. This translates into CASSSQGSGNTIYF.

The chain combines TRBV20-1 with TRBJ1-2, with 8 bases identical to TRBD1. In germline, CDR1 is DFQATT, CDR2 SNEGSKA (reference sequence). V trimming: 6 bases; J trimming: 6 bases; junction bases outside the gene matches: 3. This CDR3 region has 11 residues. CDR3 coding DNA: TGCAGTGCCCGGACAGGGAATGGCTACACCTTC. Protein sequence: CSARTGNGYTF.

The gene calls are TRBV7-8 and TRBJ1-1; TRBD1 matches at 9 bases. From germline, CDR1 is SGHVS and CDR2 FQNEAQ. The CDR3 spans 15 residues. V lost 4 bases to trimming and J lost 7 bases; unmatched junction nucleotides: 10. The CDR3 reads CASSYGQGTLFEAFF. CDR3 coding DNA: TGTGCCAGCAGCTATGGACAGGGGACCCTCTTTGAAGCTTTCTTT.

The V gene is TRBV28, the J gene TRBJ1-2, with D maybe TRBD1 (6 bases). The V gene lost 5 bases and the J gene lost 8 bases, with 12 bases spanning the gap. This CDR3 is 12 amino acids long. CDR1 is MDHEN, CDR2 SYDVKM, per germline. The DNA for the CDR3 is TGTGCCAGCAGTGTAAAGGGGGTCGGCTACACCTTC. It translates to CASSVKGVGYTF.

The chain links TRBV5-1 to TRBJ2-1, with 10 bases identical to TRBD2. Germline CDR1 SGHRS, CDR2 YFSETQ. With 0 bases clipped from V and 7 bases from J, the junction kept 4 bases outside the gene matches. CDR3 size: 15 residues. CDR3 sequence reads: CASSLVLAGENEQFF. For the CDR3, the DNA is TGCGCCAGCAGCTTGGTCCTAGCGGGGGAAAATGAGCAGTTCTTC.

The V and J genes are TRBV21-1 and TRBJ1-1. TRBV21-1 is flagged as a pseudogene. The CDR3 has 17 residues. DNA of the CDR3: TGTGCCAGCAGCAAAGGACGGGGGCGGGGGATGAACACTGAAGCTTTCTTT. It translates to CASSKGRGRGMNTEAFF.

J is TRBJ2-7 and V is TRBV2; 8 nucleotides align to TRBD1. V shed 5 bases, J shed 2 bases, and the junction held 5 bases outside the gene matches. Germline lookup yields CDR1 SNHLY and CDR2 FYNNEI. The CDR3 spans 14 residues. In DNA form, the CDR3 reads TGTGCCAGCAGTCCAGCGACAGGGGCCTACGAGCAGTACTTC. Translating gives CASSPATGAYEQYF.

This clone was counted only a few times. The rearrangement uses TRBV3-1 (or the pseudogene TRBV3-2) and TRBJ2-1, with TRBD1 identical over 10 bases. CDR1 and CDR2 from the germline V gene are LGHDT and YNNKEL (reference sequence). CDR3 length equals 14 residues. The V segment lost 7 bases and the J segment 7 bases; nucleotides outside the gene matches: 7. The CDR3 region has the DNA TGTGCCAGCACCCGGGACAGGGGACCAAATGAGCAGTTCTTC. Protein sequence: CASTRDRGPNEQFF.

The chain is built from TRBV20-1 and TRBJ1-3, with D perhaps matching TRBD1 (6 bases). Germline lookup yields CDR1 DFQATT and CDR2 SNEGSKA (reference sequence). The CDR3 sequence is 14 residues long. The V and J ends lost 3 bases and 4 bases respectively, with 13 bases between them. The CDR3 sequence is CSASDPGAGNTIYF. The CDR3 DNA reads TGCAGTGCTAGTGATCCAGGGGCAGGAAACACCATATATTTT.

The rearrangement links TRBV21-1 to TRBJ2-7; the table names TRBD1, a call not compared with the DNA. TRBV21-1 corresponds to a pseudogene. The CDR3 runs to 12 residues. CDR3: CASSPGEGEQYF. CDR3 in DNA: TGTGCCAGCAGCCCAGGGGAAGGGGAGCAGTACTTC.

The J gene is TRBJ2-3, the V gene TRBV24-1; tentative D call: TRBD2 (6 bases). Looked up from germline, CDR1 is KGHDR and CDR2 is SFDVKD. The CDR3 loop spans 12 amino acids. V was pared by 9 bases and J by 2 bases, with 8 bases between. CDR3 sequence reads: CATRGDTDTQYF. For the CDR3, the DNA is TGTGCCACCCGCGGGGACACAGATACGCAGTATTTT.

The rearrangement joins TRBV18 to TRBJ2-1; TRBD2 aligns across 8 bases. This CDR3 contains 16 residues. The germline gives CDR1 KGHSH, CDR2 LQKENI. The ends lost 6 bases at V and 0 bases at J; junction bases unmatched: 7. CDR3 sequence: CASSSTTSGSYNEQFF. The CDR3 coding sequence is TGTGCCAGCTCGTCGACCACTAGCGGCTCCTACAATGAGCAGTTCTTC.

This chain uses TRBV19 with TRBJ2-7; the match to TRBD2 covers 8 bases. V was clipped by 8 bases and J by 6 bases; unmatched bases: 9. The CDR3 covers 13 residues. Germline V gene lookup returns CDR1 LNHDA and CDR2 SQIVND (reference sequence). CDR3 in amino acids: CASRSRGVSEQYF. CDR3 coding DNA: TGTGCCAGTCGCTCGCGGGGGGTTTCCGAGCAGTACTTC. Drawing the rest from reference TRBV19 and TRBJ2-7, the complete variable domain is DGGITQSPKYLFRKEGQNVTLSCEQNLNHDAMYWYRQDPGQGLRLIYYSQIVNDFQKGDIAEGYSVSREKKESFPLTVTSAQKNPTAFYLCASRSRGVSEQYFGPGTRLTVT.

The chain joins TRBV2 to TRBJ2-7; tentatively, D is TRBD1 (6 bases). The CDR3 loop spans 12 amino acids. Trimming took 6 bases from V and 6 from J, leaving 12 bases between them. The V gene's germline CDR1 is SNHLY and CDR2 FYNNEI. CDR3 residues: CASRVQGPEQYF. The CDR3 DNA reads TGTGCCAGCAGGGTACAGGGACCCGAGCAGTACTTC.

The chain is built from TRBV4-2 and TRBJ2-2, with D tentatively TRBD2 (6 bases). The CDR3 extends over 16 amino acids. Germline CDR1 reads LGHNA; CDR2 reads YNFKEQ. Trimming took off 4 bases at V and 0 bases at J, with 12 bases between the two ends. CDR3 in amino acids: CASSPQTSSNTGELFF. In nucleotides, the CDR3 is TGTGCCAGCAGCCCTCAGACTAGTTCGAACACCGGGGAGCTGTTTTTT.

The rearrangement uses TRBV6-2 or TRBV6-3 and TRBJ1-1; D call uncertain. The CDR3 runs 15 residues. The germline gives CDR1 MNHEY, CDR2 SVGEGT. With 5 bases removed from V and 4 bases from J, the gap between germline ends came to 17 bases. This chain's CDR3 is CASSRLPQRATEAFF. CDR3 nucleotide sequence: TGTGCCAGCAGTCGACTCCCTCAGAGGGCCACTGAAGCTTTCTTT.

This sequence joins TRBV4-2 and TRBJ2-5; perhaps TRBD1 as D (6 bases). The CDR3 totals 14 residues. The germline CDR1 and CDR2 sequences are LGHNA and YNFKEQ. Trimming pared 0 bases from V and 5 bases from J, leaving 10 bases between. The CDR3 nucleotides read TGTGCCAGCAGCCAAGATAGGGGGTGGGAGACCCAGTACTTC. It encodes CASSQDRGWETQYF.

This clone has only one observation. V usage is TRBV3-1 (or the pseudogene TRBV3-2) and J usage is TRBJ2-1; TRBD2 matches at 11 bases. The CDR3 consists of 18 residues. From germline, CDR1 is LGHDT and CDR2 YNNKEL (reference sequence). V trimming: 0 bases; J trimming: 4 bases; junction bases outside the gene matches: 8. CDR3 coding DNA: TGTGCCAGCAGCCAAGATCTCACGGCTAGCGGGGGGTACAATGAGCAGTTCTTC. Translating gives CASSQDLTASGGYNEQFF.

This clone was recorded once. The chain combines TRBV19 with TRBJ1-3; 7 nucleotides line up with TRBD1. Germline assignment: CDR1 LNHDA and CDR2 SQIVND (reference sequence). With 7 bases clipped from V and 1 base from J, the junction kept 7 bases outside the gene matches. CDR3 size: 15 residues. For the CDR3, the DNA is TGTGCCAGTATCAAAACAGGGGAATCTGGAAACACCATATATTTT. This encodes CASIKTGESGNTIYF.

The J gene is TRBJ2-5, the V gene TRBV6-1; TRBD2 aligns across 8 bases. The length of the CDR3 is 17 residues. The J segment lost 4 bases and the V segment lost 4 bases, leaving 14 bases of the junction unmatched. Germline lookup yields CDR1 MNHNS and CDR2 SASEGT. The CDR3 protein is CASSAPPGRGAPETQYF. CDR3 DNA sequence: TGTGCCAGCAGTGCGCCCCCGGGGCGGGGGGCCCCAGAGACCCAGTACTTC.

The genes are TRBV5-1 and TRBJ2-5; 7 nucleotides align to TRBD2. The CDR3 contains 16 residues. From germline, CDR1 is SGHRS and CDR2 YFSETQ. J lost 7 bases, V lost 4 bases, and 16 bases had no gene match. In DNA form, the CDR3 reads TGCGCCAGCAGCCCAATCCGGGGGGTCCAGGTTCGGACCCAGTACTTC. Its protein is CASSPIRGVQVRTQYF.

This clone was seen a handful of times. The genes are TRBV15 and TRBJ1-5, with 7 bases aligning to TRBD1. V was pared by 7 bases and J by 0 bases, with 18 bases of the junction left unmatched. This CDR3 comprises 19 residues. Looked up from germline, CDR1 is LNHNV and CDR2 is YYDKDF (reference sequence). CDR3 in amino acids: CATTPGQVRSDYSNQPQHF. CDR3 coding DNA: TGTGCCACCACCCCCGGACAGGTCCGTTCTGACTATAGCAATCAGCCCCAGCATTTT.

The chain employs TRBV27 and TRBJ2-1; D unclear. V dropped 3 bases and J dropped 6 bases, with 9 bases sitting between them. The CDR3 covers 13 residues. In germline, CDR1 is MNHEY, CDR2 SMNVEV (reference sequence). CDR3 nucleotide sequence: TGTGCCAGCAGTTTGATTAGTTCCAATGAGCAGTTCTTC. Amino acid sequence: CASSLISSNEQFF.